This T cell receptor beta chain emerged from a study of blood T cells in healthy people across ages. Study summary: With template switching, about one barcoded beta molecule was captured per two T cells.

Study-wide results and caveats: Calculation of diversity from one million T cells yielded estimates considered to be underestimates. The study found more naive CD4+ cells and higher diversity in long-lived than aged donors.

This clonotype was counted a few times. Its specificity is not known. Each donor was a healthy Caucasian individual from Russia, aged about 6 to 100. Next came a second PCR, run for roughly 6 to 11 cycles, which used a sample-barcoded 5' primer along with a J-beta primer mix. TCRdb passed the 5' RACE reads through MiXCR, listing each CDR3 protein once. The sample lists about 1,400,000 distinct CDR3 sequences, approximately 60% occurring once. This TCR was recovered from a man aged 18 to 35 in good health. The sample consisted of blood.

Here the CDR3 DNA reads TGCGCCAGCAACAGGGATACCGGGGAGCTGTTTTTT. Translation: CASNRDTGELFF. The chain carries TRBV10-1 and TRBJ2-2; possibly TRBD1 for D (6 bases). The CDR3 length is 12 residues. Trimming left V 7 bases short and J 5 bases short, with 8 bases between. CDR1 WNHNN and CDR2 SYGVQD come from the germline V gene (reference sequence).